A selection of T cell receptor beta chains follows, all from one sample in a study of blood T cells in healthy people across ages. TCRdb re-analysed the 5' RACE reads in MiXCR, keeping a single row per CDR3 protein. In the table there are some 1,500,000 distinct CDR3 sequences, 35% to 45% of which are singletons. The specimen was blood. These receptors were taken from a woman aged 18 to 35 in good health. CDR3s include the opening cysteine and the closing phenylalanine or tryptophan. The D gene is left open where the match is weak. Clone size is shown for a subset of rows, as once, few, many or a class of expanded clone.

j_call cdr3_length clone_size d_call v_call cdr3_aa cdr3_nt
TRBJ2-7 13 NA TRBD1 TRBV10-3 CAISSDRGYEQYF TGTGCCATCAGCTCGGACAGGGGATACGAGCAGTACTTC
TRBJ2-4 15 NA NA TRBV27 CASSRSTGRGYIQYF TGTGCCAGCAGTAGATCGACAGGGCGGGGGTACATTCAGTACTTC
TRBJ1-2 14 NA NA TRBV25-1 CASSAGLINYGYTF TGTGCCAGCAGCGCGGGACTGATTAACTATGGCTACACCTTC
TRBJ2-3 15 few NA TRBV7-3 CASSGGRRSTDTQYF TGTGCCAGCAGCGGGGGGAGGCGGTCTACAGATACGCAGTATTTT
TRBJ1-2 12 NA NA TRBV29-1 CSVENPILAYTF TGCAGCGTTGAAAATCCCATTCTTGCATACACCTTC
TRBJ1-1 15 NA NA TRBV5-4 CASNLGGAQGTEAFF TGTGCCAGCAACCTTGGTGGGGCACAGGGCACTGAAGCTTTCTTT
TRBJ2-7 14 few NA TRBV7-9 CASSSRDNNYEQYF TGTGCCAGCAGCTCCCGGGACAACAACTACGAGCAGTACTTC
TRBJ1-2 15 NA NA TRBV4-1 CASSQDQQGLDGYTF TGCGCCAGCAGCCAAGATCAACAGGGTCTGGATGGCTACACCTTC
TRBJ2-3 12 NA NA TRBV5-1 CASSESGNTQYF TGCGCCAGCAGCGAATCGGGAAATACGCAGTATTTT
TRBJ2-4 16 few TRBD2 TRBV4-3 CASSPTSGIAKNIQYF TGCGCCAGCAGCCCTACTAGCGGCATAGCCAAAAACATTCAGTACTTC
TRBJ2-3 14 NA NA TRBV20-1 CSAFDQTSTDTQYF TGCAGTGCCTTTGATCAGACTAGCACAGATACGCAGTATTTT
TRBJ2-4 14 once NA TRBV7-2 CASSLGRRGNIQYF TGTGCCAGCAGCTTAGGTCGCAGGGGAAACATTCAGTACTTC
TRBJ1-5 14 few NA TRBV20-1 CSAEDTTWGQPQHF TGCAGTGCGGAGGATACTACTTGGGGTCAGCCCCAGCATTTT
TRBJ2-1 15 many NA TRBV4-3 CASSQDRQPYNEQFF TGCGCCAGCAGCCAAGATCGACAGCCCTACAATGAGCAGTTCTTC
TRBJ2-4 13 NA NA TRBV10-3 CASTGSTDREQYF TGTGCCAGCACCGGGAGTACCGATCGGGAGCAGTACTTC
TRBJ2-4 13 NA NA TRBV27 CASSLSDRNIQYF TGTGCCAGCAGTTTATCCGACAGAAACATTCAGTACTTC
TRBJ2-1 11 NA NA TRBV2 CASGIGGEQFF TGTGCCAGCGGCATCGGGGGTGAGCAGTTCTTC
TRBJ1-6 14 NA TRBD1 TRBV27 CASSFTGENSPLHF TGTGCCAGCAGTTTCACAGGGGAGAATTCACCCCTCCACTTT
TRBJ1-2 12 NA NA TRBV7-3 CARAAGYSGYTF TGTGCCAGGGCAGCGGGGTATAGTGGCTACACCTTC
TRBJ2-1 17 NA NA TRBV27 CASSSWMAGSSYNEQFF TGTGCCAGCAGTTCGTGGATGGCAGGGAGCTCCTACAATGAGCAGTTCTTC
TRBJ2-5 14 few NA TRBV7-9 CASSILREIETQYF TGTGCCAGCAGCATACTCAGGGAGATAGAGACCCAGTACTTC